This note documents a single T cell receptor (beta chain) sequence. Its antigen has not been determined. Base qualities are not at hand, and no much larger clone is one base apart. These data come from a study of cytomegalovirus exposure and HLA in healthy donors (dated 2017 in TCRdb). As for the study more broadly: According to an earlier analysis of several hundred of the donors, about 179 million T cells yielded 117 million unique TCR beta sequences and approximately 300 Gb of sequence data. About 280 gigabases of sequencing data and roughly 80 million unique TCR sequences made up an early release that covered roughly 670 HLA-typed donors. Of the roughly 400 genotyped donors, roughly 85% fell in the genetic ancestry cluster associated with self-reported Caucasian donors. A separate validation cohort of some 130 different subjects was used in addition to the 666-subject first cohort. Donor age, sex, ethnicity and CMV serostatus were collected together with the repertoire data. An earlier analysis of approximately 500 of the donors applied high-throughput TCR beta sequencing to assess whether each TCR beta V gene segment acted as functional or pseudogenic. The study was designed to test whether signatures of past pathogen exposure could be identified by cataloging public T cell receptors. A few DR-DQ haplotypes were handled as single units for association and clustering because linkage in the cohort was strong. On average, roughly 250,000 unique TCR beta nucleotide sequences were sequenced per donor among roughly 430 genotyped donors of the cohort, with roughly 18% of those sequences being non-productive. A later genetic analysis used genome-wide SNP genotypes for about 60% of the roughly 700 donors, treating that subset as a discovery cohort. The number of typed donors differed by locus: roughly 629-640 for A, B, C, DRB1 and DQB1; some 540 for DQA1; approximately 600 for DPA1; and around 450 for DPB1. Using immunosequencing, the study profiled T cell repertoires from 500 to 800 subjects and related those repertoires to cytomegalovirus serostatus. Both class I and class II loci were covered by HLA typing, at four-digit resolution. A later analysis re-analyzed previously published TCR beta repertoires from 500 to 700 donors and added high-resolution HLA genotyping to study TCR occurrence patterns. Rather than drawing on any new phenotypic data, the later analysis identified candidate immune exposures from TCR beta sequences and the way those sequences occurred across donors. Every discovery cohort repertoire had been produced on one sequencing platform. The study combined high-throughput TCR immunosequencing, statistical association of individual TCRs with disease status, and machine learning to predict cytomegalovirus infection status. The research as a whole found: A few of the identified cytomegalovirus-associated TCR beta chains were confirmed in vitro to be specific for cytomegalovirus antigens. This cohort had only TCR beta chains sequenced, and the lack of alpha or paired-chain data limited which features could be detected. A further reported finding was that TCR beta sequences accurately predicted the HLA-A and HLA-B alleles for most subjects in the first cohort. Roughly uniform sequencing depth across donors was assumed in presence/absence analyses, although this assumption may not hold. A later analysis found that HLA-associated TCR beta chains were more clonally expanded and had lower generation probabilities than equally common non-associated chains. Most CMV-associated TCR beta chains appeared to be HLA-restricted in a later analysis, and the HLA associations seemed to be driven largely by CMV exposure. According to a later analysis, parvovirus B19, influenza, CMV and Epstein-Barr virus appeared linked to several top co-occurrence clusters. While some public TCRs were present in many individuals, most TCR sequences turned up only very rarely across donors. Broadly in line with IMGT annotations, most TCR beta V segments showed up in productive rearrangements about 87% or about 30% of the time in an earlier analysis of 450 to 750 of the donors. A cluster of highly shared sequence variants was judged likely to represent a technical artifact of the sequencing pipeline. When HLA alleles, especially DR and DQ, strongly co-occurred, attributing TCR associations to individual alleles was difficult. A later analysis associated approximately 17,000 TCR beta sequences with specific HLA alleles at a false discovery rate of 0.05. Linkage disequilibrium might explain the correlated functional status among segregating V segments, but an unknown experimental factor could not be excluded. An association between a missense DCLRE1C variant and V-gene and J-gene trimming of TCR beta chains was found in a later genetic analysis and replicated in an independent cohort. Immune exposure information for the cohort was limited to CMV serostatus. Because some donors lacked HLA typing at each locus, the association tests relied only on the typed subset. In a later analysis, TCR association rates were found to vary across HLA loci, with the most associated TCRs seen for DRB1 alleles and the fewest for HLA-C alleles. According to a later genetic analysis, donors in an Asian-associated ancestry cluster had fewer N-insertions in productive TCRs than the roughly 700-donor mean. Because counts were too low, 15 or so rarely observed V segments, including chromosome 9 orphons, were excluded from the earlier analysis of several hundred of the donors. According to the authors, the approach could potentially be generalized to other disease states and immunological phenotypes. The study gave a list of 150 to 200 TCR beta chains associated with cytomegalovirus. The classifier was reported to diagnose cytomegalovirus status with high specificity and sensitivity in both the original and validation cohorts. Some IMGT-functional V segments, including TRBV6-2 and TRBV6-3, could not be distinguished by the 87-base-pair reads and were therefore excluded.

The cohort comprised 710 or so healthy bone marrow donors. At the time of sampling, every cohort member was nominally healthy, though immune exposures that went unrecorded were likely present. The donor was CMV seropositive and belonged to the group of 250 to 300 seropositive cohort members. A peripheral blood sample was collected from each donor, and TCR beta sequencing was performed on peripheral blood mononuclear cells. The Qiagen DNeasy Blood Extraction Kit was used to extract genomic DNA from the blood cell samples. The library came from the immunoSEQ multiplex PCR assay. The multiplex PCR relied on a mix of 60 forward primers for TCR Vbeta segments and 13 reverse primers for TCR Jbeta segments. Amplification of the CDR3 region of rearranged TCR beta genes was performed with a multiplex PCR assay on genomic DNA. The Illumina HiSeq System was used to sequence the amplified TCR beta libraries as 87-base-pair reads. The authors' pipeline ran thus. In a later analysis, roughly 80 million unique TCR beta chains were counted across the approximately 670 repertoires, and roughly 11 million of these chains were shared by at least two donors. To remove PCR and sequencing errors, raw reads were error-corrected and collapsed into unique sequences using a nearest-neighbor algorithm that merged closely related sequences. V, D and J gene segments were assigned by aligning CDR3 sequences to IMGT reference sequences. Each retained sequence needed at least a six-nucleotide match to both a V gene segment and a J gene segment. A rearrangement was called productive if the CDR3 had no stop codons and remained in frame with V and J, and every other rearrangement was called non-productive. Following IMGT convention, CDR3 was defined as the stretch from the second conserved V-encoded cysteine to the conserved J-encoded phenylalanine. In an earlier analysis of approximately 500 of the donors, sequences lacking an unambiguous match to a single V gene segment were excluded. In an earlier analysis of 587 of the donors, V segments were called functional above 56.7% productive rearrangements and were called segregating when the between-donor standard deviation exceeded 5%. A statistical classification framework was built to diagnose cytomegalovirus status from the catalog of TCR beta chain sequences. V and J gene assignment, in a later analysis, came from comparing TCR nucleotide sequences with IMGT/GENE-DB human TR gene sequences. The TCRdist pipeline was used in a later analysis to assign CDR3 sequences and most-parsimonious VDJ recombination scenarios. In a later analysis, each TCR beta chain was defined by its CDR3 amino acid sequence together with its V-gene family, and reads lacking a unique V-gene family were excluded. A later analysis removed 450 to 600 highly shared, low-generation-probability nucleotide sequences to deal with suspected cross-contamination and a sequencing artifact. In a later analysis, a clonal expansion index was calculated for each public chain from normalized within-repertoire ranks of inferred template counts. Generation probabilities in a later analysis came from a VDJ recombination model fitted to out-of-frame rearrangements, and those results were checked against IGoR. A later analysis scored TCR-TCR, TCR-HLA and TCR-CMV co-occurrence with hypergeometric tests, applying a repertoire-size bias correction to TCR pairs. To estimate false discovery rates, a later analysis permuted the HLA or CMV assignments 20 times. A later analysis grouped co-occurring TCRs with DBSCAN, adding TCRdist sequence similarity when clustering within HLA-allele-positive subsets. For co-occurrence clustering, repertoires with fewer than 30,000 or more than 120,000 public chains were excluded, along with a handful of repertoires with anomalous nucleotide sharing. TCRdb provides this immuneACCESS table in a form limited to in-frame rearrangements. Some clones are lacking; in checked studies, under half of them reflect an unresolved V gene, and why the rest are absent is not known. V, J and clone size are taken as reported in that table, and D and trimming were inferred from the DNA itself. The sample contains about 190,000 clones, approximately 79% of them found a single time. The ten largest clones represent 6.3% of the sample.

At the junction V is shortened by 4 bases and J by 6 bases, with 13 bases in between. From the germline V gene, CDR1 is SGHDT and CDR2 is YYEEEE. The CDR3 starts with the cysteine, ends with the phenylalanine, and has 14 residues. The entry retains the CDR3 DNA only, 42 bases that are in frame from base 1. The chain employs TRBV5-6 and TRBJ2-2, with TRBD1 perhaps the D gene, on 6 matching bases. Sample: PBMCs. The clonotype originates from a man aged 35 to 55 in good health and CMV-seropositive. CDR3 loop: CASSEAGGPGELFF. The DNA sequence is TGTGCCAGCAGCGAGGCTGGGGGCCCCGGGGAGCTGTTTTTT.